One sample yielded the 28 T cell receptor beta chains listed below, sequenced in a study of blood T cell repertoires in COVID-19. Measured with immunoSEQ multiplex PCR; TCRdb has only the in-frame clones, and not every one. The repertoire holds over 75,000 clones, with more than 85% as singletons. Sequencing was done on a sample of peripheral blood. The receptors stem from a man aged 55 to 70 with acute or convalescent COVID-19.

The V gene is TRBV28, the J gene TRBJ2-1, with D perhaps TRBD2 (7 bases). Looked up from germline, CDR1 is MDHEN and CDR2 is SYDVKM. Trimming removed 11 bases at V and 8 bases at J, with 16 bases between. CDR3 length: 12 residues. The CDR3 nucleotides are TGTGCCGCAGGGAGGGGGTTGGATGAGCAGTTCTTC. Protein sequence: CAAGRGLDEQFF.

CDR3 nucleotide sequence: TGTGCCAGTACGTTGGGAAACACCATATATTTT. Translating it yields CASTLGNTIYF. The chain recombines TRBV19 with TRBJ1-3; D is undetermined. The CDR3 length is 11 residues. The V end lost 7 bases, the J end lost 4 bases, and 5 bases lay between the germline ends. The germline CDR1 and CDR2 sequences are LNHDA and SQIVND (reference sequence). The full variable domain, in which reference TRBV19 and TRBJ1-3 provide the parts outside the CDR3, is DGGITQSPKYLFRKEGQNVTLSCEQNLNHDAMYWYRQDPGQGLRLIYYSQIVNDFQKGDIAEGYSVSREKKESFPLTVTSAQKNPTAFYLCASTLGNTIYFGEGSWLTVV.

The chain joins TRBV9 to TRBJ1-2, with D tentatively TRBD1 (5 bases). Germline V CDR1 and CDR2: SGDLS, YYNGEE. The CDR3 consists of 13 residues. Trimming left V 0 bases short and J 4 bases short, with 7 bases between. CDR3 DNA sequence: TGTGCCAGCAGCGTAGATGGGGCCTATGGCTACACCTTC. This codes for CASSVDGAYGYTF.

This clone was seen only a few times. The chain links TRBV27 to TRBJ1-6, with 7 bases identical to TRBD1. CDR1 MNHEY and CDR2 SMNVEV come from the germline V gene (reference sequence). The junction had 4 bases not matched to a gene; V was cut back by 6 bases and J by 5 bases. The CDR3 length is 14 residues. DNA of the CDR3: TGTGCCAGCAGCCCTGGGACAGATAATTCACCCCTCCACTTT. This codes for CASSPGTDNSPLHF.

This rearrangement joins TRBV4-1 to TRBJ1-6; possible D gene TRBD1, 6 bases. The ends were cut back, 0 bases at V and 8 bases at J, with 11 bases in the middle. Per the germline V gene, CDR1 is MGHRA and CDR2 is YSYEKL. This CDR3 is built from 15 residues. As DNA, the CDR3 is TGCGCCAGCAGCCAAGAGGGGGGGGCGCATTCACCCCTCCACTTT. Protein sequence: CASSQEGGAHSPLHF.

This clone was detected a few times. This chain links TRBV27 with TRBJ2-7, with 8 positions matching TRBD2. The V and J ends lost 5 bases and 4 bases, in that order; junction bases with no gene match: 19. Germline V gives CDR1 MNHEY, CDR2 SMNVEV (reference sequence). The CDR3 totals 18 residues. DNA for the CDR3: TGTGCCAGCAGTGTTGGGTTCCCCGCGAGGCGGGAGGAATACGAGCAGTACTTC. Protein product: CASSVGFPARREEYEQYF.

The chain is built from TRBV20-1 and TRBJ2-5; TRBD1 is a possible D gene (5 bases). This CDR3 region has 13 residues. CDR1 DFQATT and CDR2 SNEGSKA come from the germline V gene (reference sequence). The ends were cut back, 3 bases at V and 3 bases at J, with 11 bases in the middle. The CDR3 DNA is TGCAGTGCTAGTACCAGGGTGGAAGAGACCCAGTACTTC. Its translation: CSASTRVEETQYF.

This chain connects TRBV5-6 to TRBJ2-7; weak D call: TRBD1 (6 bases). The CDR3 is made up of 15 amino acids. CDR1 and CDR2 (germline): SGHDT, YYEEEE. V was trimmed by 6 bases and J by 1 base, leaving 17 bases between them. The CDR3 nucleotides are TGTGCCAGCACCCAACTTGGACAGCAGTCCTACGAGCAGTACTTC. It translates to CASTQLGQQSYEQYF.

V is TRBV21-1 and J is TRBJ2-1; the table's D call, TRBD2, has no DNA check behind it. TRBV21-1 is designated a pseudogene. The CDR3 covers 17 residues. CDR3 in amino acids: CASSKGLGSGIGNEQFF. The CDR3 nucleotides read TGTGCCAGCAGCAAAGGTCTAGGGAGCGGGATCGGCAATGAGCAGTTCTTC.

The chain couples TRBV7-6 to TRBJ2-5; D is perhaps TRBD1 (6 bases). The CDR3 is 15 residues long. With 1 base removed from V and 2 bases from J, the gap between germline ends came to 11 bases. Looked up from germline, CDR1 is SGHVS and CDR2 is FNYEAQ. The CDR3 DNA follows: TGTGCCAGCAGCTTAGTTGGTACAGGGCAAGAGACCCAGTACTTC. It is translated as CASSLVGTGQETQYF.

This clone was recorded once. The CDR3 is CATSDLARDNEQFF. The CDR3 DNA reads TGTGCCACCAGTGATTTGGCGAGGGACAATGAGCAGTTCTTC. The chain recombines TRBV24-1 with TRBJ2-1, with D possibly being TRBD2 (5 bases). The germline V gene encodes CDR1 KGHDR and CDR2 SFDVKD. Trimming left V 0 bases short and J 5 bases short, with 7 bases between. The CDR3 totals 14 residues.

As DNA, the CDR3 is TGTGCCAGCAGTCGCGGGACAGGGAGGCACGAGCAGTACTTC. Amino acid sequence: CASSRGTGRHEQYF. V gene TRBV28 combines with J gene TRBJ2-7; 9 nucleotides agree with TRBD1. The CDR3 sequence is 14 residues long. Germline loops: CDR1 MDHEN, CDR2 SYDVKM. V was pared by 5 bases and J by 5 bases, with 7 bases of the junction left unmatched.

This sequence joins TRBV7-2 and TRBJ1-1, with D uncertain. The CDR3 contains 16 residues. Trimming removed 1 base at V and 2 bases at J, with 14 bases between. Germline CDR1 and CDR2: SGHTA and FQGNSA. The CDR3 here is CASSLDRPGPNTEAFF. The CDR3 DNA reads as TGTGCCAGCAGCTTAGACCGCCCCGGTCCAAACACTGAAGCTTTCTTT.

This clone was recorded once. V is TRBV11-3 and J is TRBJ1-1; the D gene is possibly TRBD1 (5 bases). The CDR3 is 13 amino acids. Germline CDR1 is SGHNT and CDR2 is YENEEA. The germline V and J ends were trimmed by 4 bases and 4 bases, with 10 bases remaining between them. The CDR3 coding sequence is TGTGCCAGCAGCTCGGGGGGGATCACTGAAGCTTTCTTT. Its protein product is CASSSGGITEAFF.

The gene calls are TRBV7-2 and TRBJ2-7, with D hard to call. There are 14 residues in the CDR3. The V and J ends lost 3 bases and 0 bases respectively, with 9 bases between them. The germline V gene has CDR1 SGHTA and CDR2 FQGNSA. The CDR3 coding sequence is TGTGCCAGCAGCTTGGGCCCCAGCTCCTACGAGCAGTACTTC. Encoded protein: CASSLGPSSYEQYF.

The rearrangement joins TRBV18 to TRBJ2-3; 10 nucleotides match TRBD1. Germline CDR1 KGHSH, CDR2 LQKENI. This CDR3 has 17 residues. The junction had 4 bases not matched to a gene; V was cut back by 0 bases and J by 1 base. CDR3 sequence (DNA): TGTGCCAGCTCACCACCGGTAGACAGGGGGCGCACAGATACGCAGTATTTT. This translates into CASSPPVDRGRTDTQYF.

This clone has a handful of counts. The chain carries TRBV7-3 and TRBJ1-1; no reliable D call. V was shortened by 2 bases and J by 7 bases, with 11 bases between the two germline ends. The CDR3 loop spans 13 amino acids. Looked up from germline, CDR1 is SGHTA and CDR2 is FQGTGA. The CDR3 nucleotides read TGTGCCAGCAGCTTAGAAGTTAGGAGTGAAGCTTTCTTT. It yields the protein CASSLEVRSEAFF.

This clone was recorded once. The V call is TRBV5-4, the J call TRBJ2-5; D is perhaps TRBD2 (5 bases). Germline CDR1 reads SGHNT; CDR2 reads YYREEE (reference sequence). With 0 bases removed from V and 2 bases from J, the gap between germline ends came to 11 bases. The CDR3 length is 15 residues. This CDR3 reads CASSLGGPLQETQYF. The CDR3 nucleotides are TGTGCCAGCAGCTTGGGAGGGCCCCTTCAAGAGACCCAGTACTTC.

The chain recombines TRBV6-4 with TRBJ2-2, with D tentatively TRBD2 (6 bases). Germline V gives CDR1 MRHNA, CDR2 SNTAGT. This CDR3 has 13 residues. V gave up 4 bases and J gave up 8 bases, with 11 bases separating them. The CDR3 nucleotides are TGTGCCAGCAGTGCCCTGGGACTGGGGGAGCTGTTTTTT. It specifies CASSALGLGELFF.

CDR3 DNA sequence: TGTGCCAGCAGCTTAGGGGCCCCTTTATCTGGAAACACCATATATTTT. It is translated as CASSLGAPLSGNTIYF. The gene calls are TRBV13 and TRBJ1-3; D uncertain. CDR1 and CDR2 from the germline V gene are PRHDT and FYEKMQ (reference sequence). The CDR3 has 16 amino acids. V shed 0 bases and J shed 1 base, with 10 bases lying between them.

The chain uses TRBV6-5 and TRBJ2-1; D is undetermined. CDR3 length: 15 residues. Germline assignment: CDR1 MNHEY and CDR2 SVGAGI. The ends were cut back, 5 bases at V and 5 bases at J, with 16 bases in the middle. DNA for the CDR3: TGTGCCAGCAGTACCTCGATACAGTACAACAATGAGCAGTTCTTC. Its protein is CASSTSIQYNNEQFF.

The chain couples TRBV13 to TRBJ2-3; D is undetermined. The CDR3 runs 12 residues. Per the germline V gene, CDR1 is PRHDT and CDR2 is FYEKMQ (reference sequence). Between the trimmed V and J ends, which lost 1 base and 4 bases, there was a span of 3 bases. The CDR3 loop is CASSLAADTQYF. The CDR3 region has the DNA TGTGCCAGCAGCTTAGCTGCAGATACGCAGTATTTT.

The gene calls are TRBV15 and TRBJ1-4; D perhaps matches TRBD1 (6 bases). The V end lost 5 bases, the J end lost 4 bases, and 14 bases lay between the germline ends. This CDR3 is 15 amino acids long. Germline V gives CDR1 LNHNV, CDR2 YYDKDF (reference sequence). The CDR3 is CATSDRTGNNEKLFF. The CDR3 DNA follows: TGTGCCACCAGCGACAGGACGGGTAATAATGAAAAACTGTTTTTT. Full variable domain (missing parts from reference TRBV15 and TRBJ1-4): DAMVIQNPRYQVTQFGKPVTLSCSQTLNHNVMYWYQQKSSQAPKLLFHYYDKDFNNEADTPDNFQSRRPNTSFCFLDIRSPGLGDTAMYLCATSDRTGNNEKLFFGSGTQLSVL.

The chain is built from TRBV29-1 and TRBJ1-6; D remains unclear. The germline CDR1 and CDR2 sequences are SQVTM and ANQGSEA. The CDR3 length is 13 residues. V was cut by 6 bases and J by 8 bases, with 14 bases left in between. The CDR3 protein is CSVQRGRDSPLHF. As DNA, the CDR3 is TGCAGCGTCCAGAGAGGGAGGGATTCACCCCTCCACTTT. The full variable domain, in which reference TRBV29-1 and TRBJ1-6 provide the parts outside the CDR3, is SAVISQKPSRDICQRGTSLTIQCQVDSQVTMMFWYRQQPGQSLTLIATANQGSEATYESGFVIDKFPISRPNLTFSTLTVSNMSPEDSSIYLCSVQRGRDSPLHFGNGTRLTVT.

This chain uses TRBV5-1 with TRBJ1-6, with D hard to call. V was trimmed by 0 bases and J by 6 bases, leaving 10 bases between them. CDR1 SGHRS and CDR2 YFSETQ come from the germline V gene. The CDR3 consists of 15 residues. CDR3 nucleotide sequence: TGCGCCAGCAGCTTGGAAGCAAACCTTAATTCACCCCTCCACTTT. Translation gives CASSLEANLNSPLHF. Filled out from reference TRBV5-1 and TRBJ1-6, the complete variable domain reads KAGVTQTPRYLIKTRGQQVTLSCSPISGHRSVSWYQQTPGQGLQFLFEYFSETQRNKGNFPGRFSGRQFSNSRSEMNVSTLELGDSALYLCASSLEANLNSPLHFGNGTRLTVT.

The CDR3 here is CASSYSTGGYEKLFF. The CDR3 DNA is TGTGCCAGCAGTTATTCGACAGGGGGGTATGAAAAACTGTTTTTT. V is TRBV6-5 and J is TRBJ1-4, with TRBD1 identical over 9 bases. The CDR3 sequence is 15 residues long. The V segment lost 3 bases and the J segment 6 bases; nucleotides outside the gene matches: 5. The germline V gene has CDR1 MNHEY and CDR2 SVGAGI.

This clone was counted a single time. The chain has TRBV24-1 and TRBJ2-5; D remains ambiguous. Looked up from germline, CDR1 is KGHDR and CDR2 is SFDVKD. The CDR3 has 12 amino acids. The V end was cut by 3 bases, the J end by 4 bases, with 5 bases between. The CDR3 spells CATSDVRETQYF. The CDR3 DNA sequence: TGTGCCACCAGTGATGTCCGAGAGACCCAGTACTTC.

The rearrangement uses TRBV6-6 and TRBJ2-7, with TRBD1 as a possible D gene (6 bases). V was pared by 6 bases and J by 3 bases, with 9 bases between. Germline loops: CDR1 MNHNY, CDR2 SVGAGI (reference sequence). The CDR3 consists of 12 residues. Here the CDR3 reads CASSGRGYEQYF. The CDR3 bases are TGTGCCAGCAGCGGCAGGGGCTACGAGCAGTACTTC.